The clone carrying this T cell receptor beta chain has only a few counts. J gave up 4 bases and V 5 bases, and 7 bases lay outside the gene matches. The CDR3 is 14 amino acids. CDR1 SGHRS and CDR2 YFSETQ come from the germline V gene. The source of the sample is a study of T cells after yellow fever vaccination. Template switching with 5'RACE generated the TCR cDNA and added a universal primer site and UMIs. Each CDR3 protein gets one entry after TCRdb re-called the 5' RACE reads with MiXCR. The data contain 500,000 to 650,000 distinct CDR3 sequences, 12% of them singletons. J is TRBJ2-5 and V is TRBV5-1, with 8 bases matching TRBD1. This TCR was sampled from a man between 25 and 39 years old who received the YFV17D yellow fever vaccine. The material sequenced was PBMCs, taken on the day of the yellow fever booster vaccination. The CDR3 reads CASRRRQGRETQYF. The CDR3 region has the DNA TGCGCCAGCAGACGACGACAGGGGAGAGAGACCCAGTACTTC. The full variable domain, its missing parts supplied by reference TRBV5-1 and TRBJ2-5, is KAGVTQTPRYLIKTRGQQVTLSCSPISGHRSVSWYQQTPGQGLQFLFEYFSETQRNKGNFPGRFSGRQFSNSRSEMNVSTLELGDSALYLCASRRRQGRETQYFGPGTRLLVL.